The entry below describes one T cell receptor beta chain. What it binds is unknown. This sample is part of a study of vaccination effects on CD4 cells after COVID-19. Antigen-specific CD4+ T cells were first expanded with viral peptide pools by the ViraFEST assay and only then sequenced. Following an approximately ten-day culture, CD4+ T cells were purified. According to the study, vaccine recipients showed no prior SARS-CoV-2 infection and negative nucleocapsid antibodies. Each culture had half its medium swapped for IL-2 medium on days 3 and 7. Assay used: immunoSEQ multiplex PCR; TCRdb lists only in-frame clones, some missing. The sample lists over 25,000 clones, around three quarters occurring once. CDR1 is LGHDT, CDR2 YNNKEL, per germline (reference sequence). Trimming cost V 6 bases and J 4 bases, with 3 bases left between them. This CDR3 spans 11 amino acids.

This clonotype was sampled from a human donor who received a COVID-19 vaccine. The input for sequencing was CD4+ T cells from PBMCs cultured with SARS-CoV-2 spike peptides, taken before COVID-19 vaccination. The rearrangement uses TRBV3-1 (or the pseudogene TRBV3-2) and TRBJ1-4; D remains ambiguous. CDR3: CASRGNEKLFF. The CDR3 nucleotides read TGTGCCAGCAGAGGTAATGAAAAACTGTTTTTT.